This T cell receptor (gamma chain) was recovered during a study of gamma-delta chains in newborns, infants, children. Germline trimming cut 0 bases from V and 6 bases from J; bases unmatched to any gene: 5. Germline CDR1 reads GITISATS; CDR2 reads ISYDGTV (reference sequence). This CDR3 spans 17 amino acids. Details on this clone: Other nucleotide sequences from this sample produce the same CDR3.

TCRdb re-processed the reads using CATT. The data hold over 1,500 gamma-chain clones, with 60% to 70% observed a single time. The sequence derives from a child who was a newborn, infant or young child, either healthy, febrile or measles-vaccinated (not recorded which). The J gene is TRGJP, the V gene TRGV9. The J gene, left out of TCRdb, was set here by checking the DNA against germline. Sample: blood. The CDR3 region has the DNA TGTGCCTTGTGGGAGGTGCAAGCAGAGTTGGGCAAAAAAATCAAGGTATTT. It specifies CALWEVQAELGKKIKVF.